The entry below describes one T cell receptor (beta chain). The CDR3 contains 15 residues. Germline values: CDR1 MNHEY, CDR2 SMNVEV (reference sequence). V dropped 2 bases and J dropped 9; count of bases not matched to a gene: 11. The entry originates in a study of shared clonotypes between healthy human individuals. CD45RO-negative cells were positively selected for CCR7, leaving out terminally differentiated effector memory CD45RA+ cells. The protocol was immunoSEQ multiplex PCR, while the TCRdb copy is restricted to in-frame clones and leaves out a portion. The table records about 1,800,000 clones, approximately 94% of them present only once.

This sequence joins TRBV27 and TRBJ2-5; 8 nucleotides align to TRBD1. Sequenced input: naive CD8+ T cells sorted from blood. This receptor was identified in a young man in good health. The CDR3 DNA is TGTGCCAGCAGTTTAGGCACAGGGGGAAGGTGGGCCCAGTACTTC. It codes for CASSLGTGGRWAQYF.